The clone carrying this TCR beta chain was seen repeatedly, ten times or more. What it recognizes is unknown. The source of the sample is a study of spatial heterogeneity in lung cancer. Study-wide results and caveats: In blood, ubiquitous expanded tumor TCRs appeared more at resection than follow-up.

The library protocol tagged each TCR cDNA with a unique molecular identifier. Using its own MiXCR run on the 5' RACE reads, TCRdb lists one record per CDR3 protein. The sample has around 8,000 distinct CDR3 sequences, 7.5% to 10% seen once; the top ten hold roughly half. Time point meaning: sample taken at primary tumor resection. Donors were around 70 untreated early-stage non-small cell lung cancer patients. Unsorted whole RNA of tumor, nontumor lung or frozen PBMC was sequenced. V lost 2 bases to trimming and J lost 6 bases, with 10 bases between them. CDR3 length equals 14 residues. Germline CDR1 reads SGHTA; CDR2 reads FQGNSA.

The V and J genes are TRBV7-2 and TRBJ2-2; a possible D gene is TRBD2 (6 bases). This sample comprised PBMCs, obtained at surgery. This receptor was taken from a male donor with early-stage non-small cell lung cancer. CDR3 in amino acids: CASSLSGLPGELFF. CDR3 DNA: TGTGCCAGCAGCTTAAGCGGGCTCCCCGGGGAGCTGTTTTTT.